Following are 5 T cell receptor beta chains from one sample sequenced in a study of early T cells in non-severe SARS-CoV-2 infection. TCRdb re-called the 5' RACE reads through MiXCR, storing one row per CDR3 protein. Of 29,000 or so distinct CDR3 sequences listed, roughly 4.7% were seen once; the top ten hold approximately 6.3%. Sequenced: whole blood. Receptors were obtained from an adult who was a healthcare worker with PCR-confirmed SARS-CoV-2 infection or an uninfected control (not recorded which).

This clonotype was counted only a few times. The chain carries TRBV19 and TRBJ2-1; no definite D call. V was clipped by 0 bases and J by 3 bases, with 3 bases between them. The germline V gene has CDR1 LNHDA and CDR2 SQIVND (reference sequence). The CDR3 runs 13 residues. The CDR3 is CASSIDRYNEQFF. The CDR3 DNA reads as TGTGCCAGTAGTATAGATCGCTACAATGAGCAGTTCTTC.

This clonotype was seen ten or more times. This chain uses TRBV5-8 with TRBJ1-3; D call uncertain. V lost 1 base to trimming and J lost 0 bases, with 23 bases between them. This CDR3 spans 20 amino acids. Germline V CDR1 and CDR2: SGHTS, YDEGEE. CDR3 protein: CASSLMVTFDTRSSGNTIYF. The CDR3 DNA follows: TGTGCCAGCAGCTTGATGGTGACATTCGATACTAGAAGCTCTGGAAACACCATATATTTT.

The table lists this clonotype with many counts. The rearrangement uses TRBV7-6 and TRBJ2-3, with D tentatively TRBD1 (6 bases). The germline V and J ends were trimmed by 0 bases and 6 bases, with 7 bases remaining between them. CDR3 size: 13 residues. Germline V gene data show CDR1 as SGHVS and CDR2 as FNYEAQ. The CDR3 spells CASSLAQGDTQYF. The CDR3 nucleotides read TGTGCCAGCAGCTTAGCACAGGGTGATACGCAGTATTTT.

This clonotype has at least ten counts. This chain uses TRBV7-2 with TRBJ1-4; the match to TRBD1 covers 12 bases. With V trimmed by 6 bases and J by 8 bases, 7 bases remained unmatched. The CDR3 totals 15 residues. Germline assignment: CDR1 SGHTA and CDR2 FQGNSA. The CDR3 is CASRRTGTGGEKLFF. CDR3 nucleotides: TGTGCCAGCAGACGTACCGGGACAGGGGGCGAAAAACTGTTTTTT.

The chain combines TRBV3-1 with TRBJ2-1, with D possibly matching TRBD2 (5 bases). From germline, CDR1 is LGHDT and CDR2 YNNKEL (reference sequence). The length of the CDR3 is 13 residues. The V and J ends lost 5 bases and 10 bases respectively, with 15 bases between them. DNA of the CDR3: TGTGCCAGCAGCATGGACTGGACTGGAGAGCAGTTCTTC. Amino acids: CASSMDWTGEQFF.